This T cell receptor beta chain was retrieved from a study of T cell responses to AZD1222 COVID-19 vaccine. Study-level results: Clonal diversity may have been underestimated, and the donors were mostly white British, with more females than males.

Germline CDR1 and CDR2: MDHEN and SYDVKM. V was pared by 2 bases and J by 3 bases, with 11 bases between. The CDR3 length is 15 residues. Clones were sequenced by immunoSEQ multiplex PCR, and TCRdb holds only the in-frame ones, with some missing. This sample carries 53,000 or so clones, approximately 85% of them seen once, and the ten largest clones take approximately 19%. This clone was seen a single time. As yet, its antigen is unknown. The clonotype was recovered from an adult in good health. The chain is built from TRBV28 and TRBJ1-5; D uncertain. This sample comprised peripheral blood, obtained on day 0 of MenACWY control vaccination. CDR3 DNA: TGTGCCAGCAGTTTAGGGGTGCTAGTCAATCAGCCCCAGCATTTT. Protein sequence: CASSLGVLVNQPQHF.